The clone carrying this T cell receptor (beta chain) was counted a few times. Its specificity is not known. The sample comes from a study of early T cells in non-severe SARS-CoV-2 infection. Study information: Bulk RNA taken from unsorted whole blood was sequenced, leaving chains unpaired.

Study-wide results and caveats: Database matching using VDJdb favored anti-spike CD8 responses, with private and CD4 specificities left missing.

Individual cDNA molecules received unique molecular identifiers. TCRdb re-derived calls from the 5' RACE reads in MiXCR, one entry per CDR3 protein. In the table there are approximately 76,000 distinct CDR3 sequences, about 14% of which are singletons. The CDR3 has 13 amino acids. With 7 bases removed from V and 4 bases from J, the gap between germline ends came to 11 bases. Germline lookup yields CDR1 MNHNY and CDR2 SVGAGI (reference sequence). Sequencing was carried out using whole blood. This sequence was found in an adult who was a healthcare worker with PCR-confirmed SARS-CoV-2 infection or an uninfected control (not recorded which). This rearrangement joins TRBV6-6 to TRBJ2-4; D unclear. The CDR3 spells CASTPDRKNIQYF. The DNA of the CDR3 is TGTGCCAGCACTCCTGACCGAAAAAACATTCAGTACTTC.